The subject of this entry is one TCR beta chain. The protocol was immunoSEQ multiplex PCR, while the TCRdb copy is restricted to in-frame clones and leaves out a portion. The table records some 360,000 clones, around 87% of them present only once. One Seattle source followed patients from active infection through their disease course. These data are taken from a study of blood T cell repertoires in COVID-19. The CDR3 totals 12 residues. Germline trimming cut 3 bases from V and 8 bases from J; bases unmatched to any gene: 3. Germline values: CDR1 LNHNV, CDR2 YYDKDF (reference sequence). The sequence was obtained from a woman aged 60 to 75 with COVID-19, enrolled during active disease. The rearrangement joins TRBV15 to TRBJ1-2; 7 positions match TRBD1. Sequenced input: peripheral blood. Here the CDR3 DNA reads TGTGCCACCAGCAGGACAGGGACCGGCTACACCTTC. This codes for CATSRTGTGYTF.